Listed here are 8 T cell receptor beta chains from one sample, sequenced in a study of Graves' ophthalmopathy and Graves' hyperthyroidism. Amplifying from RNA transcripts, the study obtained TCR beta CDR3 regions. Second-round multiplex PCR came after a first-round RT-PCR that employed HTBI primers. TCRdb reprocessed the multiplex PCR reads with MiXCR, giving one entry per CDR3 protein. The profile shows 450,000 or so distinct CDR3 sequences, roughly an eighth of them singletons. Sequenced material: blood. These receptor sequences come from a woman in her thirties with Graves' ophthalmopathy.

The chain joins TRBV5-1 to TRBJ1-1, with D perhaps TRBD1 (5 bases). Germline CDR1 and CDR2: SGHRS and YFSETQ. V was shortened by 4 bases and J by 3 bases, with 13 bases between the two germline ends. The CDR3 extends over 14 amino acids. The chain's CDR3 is CASSGGGEDTEAFF. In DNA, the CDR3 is TGCGCCAGCAGCGGGGGAGGGGAGGACACTGAAGCTTTCTTT.

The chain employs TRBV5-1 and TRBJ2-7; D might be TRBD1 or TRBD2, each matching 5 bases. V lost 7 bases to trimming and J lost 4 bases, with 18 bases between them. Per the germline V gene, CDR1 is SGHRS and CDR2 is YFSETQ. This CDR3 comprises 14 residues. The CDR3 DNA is TGCGCCAGCTCCTACCTCCGAGGGGATTACGAGCAGTACTTC. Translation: CASSYLRGDYEQYF.

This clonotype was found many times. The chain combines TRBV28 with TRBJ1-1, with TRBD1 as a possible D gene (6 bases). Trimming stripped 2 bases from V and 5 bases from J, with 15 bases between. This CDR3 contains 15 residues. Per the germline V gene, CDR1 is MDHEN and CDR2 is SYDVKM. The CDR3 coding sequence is TGTGCCAGCAGTTTAAACCCACAGGGAGTGACTGAAGCTTTCTTT. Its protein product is CASSLNPQGVTEAFF.

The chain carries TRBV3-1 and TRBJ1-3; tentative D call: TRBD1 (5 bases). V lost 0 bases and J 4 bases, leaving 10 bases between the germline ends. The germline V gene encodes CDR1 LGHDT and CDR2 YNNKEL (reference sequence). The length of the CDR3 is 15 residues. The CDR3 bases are TGTGCCAGCAGCCAAGAGGGGGATCCAGGAAACACCATATATTTT. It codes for CASSQEGDPGNTIYF. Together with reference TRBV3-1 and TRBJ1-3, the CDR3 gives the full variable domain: DTAVSQTPKYLVTQMGNDKSIKCEQNLGHDTMYWYKQDSKKFLKIMFSYNNKELIINETVPNRFSPKSPDKAHLNLHINSLELGDSAVYFCASSQEGDPGNTIYFGEGSWLTVV.

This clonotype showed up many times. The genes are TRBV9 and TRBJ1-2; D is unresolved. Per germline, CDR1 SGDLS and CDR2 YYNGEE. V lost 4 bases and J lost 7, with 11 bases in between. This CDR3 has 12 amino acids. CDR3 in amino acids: CASSTGLRGYTF. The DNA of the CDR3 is TGTGCCAGCAGCACCGGCCTGCGTGGCTACACCTTC.

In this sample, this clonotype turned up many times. The CDR3 DNA follows: TGCAGTGCTTTGTTAACGGATACCTACGAGCAGTACTTC. Protein sequence: CSALLTDTYEQYF. This chain joins TRBV20-1 and TRBJ2-7; no definite D call. CDR1 is DFQATT, CDR2 SNEGSKA, per germline (reference sequence). CDR3 length: 13 amino acids. Trimming pared 5 bases from V and 2 bases from J, leaving 13 bases between.

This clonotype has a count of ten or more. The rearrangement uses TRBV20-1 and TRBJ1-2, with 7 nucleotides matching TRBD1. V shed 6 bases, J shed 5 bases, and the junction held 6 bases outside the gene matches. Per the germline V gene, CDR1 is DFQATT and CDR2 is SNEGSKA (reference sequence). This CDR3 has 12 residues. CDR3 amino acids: CSAYDRDYGYTF. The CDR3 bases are TGCAGTGCCTACGACAGGGATTATGGCTACACCTTC.

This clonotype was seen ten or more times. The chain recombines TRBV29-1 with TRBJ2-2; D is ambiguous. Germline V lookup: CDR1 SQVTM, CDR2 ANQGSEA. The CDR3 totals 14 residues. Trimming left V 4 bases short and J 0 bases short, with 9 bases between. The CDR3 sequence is CSVGKAANTGELFF. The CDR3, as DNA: TGCAGCGTTGGTAAGGCAGCGAACACCGGGGAGCTGTTTTTT.